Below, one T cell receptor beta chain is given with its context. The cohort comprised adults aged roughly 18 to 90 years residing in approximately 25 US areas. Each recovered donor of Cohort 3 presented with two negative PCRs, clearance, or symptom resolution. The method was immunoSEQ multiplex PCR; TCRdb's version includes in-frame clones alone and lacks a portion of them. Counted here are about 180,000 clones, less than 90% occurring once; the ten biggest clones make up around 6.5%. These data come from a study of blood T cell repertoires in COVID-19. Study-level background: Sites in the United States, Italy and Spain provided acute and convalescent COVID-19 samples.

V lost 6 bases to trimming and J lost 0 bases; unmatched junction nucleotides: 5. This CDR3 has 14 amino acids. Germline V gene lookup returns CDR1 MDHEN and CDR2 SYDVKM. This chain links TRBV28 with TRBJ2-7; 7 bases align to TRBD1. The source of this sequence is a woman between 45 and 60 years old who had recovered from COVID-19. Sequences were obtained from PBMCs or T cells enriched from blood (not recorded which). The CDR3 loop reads CASSRDSGSYEQYF. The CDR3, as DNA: TGTGCCAGCAGCCGGGACAGTGGCTCCTACGAGCAGTACTTC.